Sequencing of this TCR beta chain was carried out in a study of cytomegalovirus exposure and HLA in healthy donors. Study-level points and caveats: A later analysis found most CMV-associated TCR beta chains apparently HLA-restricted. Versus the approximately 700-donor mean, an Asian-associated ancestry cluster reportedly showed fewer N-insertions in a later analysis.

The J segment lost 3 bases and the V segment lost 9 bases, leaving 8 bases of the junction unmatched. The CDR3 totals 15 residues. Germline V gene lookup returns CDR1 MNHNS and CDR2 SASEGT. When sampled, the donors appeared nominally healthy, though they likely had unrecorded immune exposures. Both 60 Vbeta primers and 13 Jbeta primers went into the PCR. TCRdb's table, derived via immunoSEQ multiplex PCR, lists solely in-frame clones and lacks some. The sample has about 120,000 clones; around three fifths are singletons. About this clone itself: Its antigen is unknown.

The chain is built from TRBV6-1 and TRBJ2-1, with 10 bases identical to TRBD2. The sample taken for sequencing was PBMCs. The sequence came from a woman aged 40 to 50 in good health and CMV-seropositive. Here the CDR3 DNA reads TGTGCCAGTTCAGCGGGGGGGCTCAACTACAATGAGCAGTTCTTC. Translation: CASSAGGLNYNEQFF.